One sample yielded the 8 T cell receptor beta chains listed below, sequenced in a study of control samples from healthy donors and cancer patients (dated by TCRdb to about 2020). Preparation of the library involved the immunoSEQ multiplex PCR assay. TCRdb obtained this table from immuneACCESS and retained in-frame rearrangements with V and J assigned. These tables miss some clones; where compared with another copy, unresolved V genes account for less than half of the shortfall, and the remainder is unexplained. The sample table holds about 38,000 clones, of which around 83% were seen once. The biggest ten clones account for 20% to 25% of the sample. Specimen: PBMCs. Receptors originate from a woman aged 55-70 years with lung cancer.

The rearrangement uses TRBV3-1 (or the pseudogene TRBV3-2) and TRBJ2-7, with D maybe TRBD2 (5 bases). The length of the CDR3 is 16 residues. V shed 0 bases and J shed 0 bases, with 12 bases lying between them. In germline, CDR1 is LGHDT, CDR2 YNNKEL (reference sequence). CDR3 in amino acids: CASSQDPTTSSYEQYF. The CDR3 DNA reads as TGTGCCAGCAGCCAAGATCCTACAACTAGCTCCTACGAGCAGTACTTC.

This clone was counted a single time. The chain has TRBV7-3 and TRBJ1-6; D gene uncertain. Germline V gene sequence: CDR1 SGHTA, CDR2 FQGTGA. This CDR3 region has 15 residues. V was trimmed by 1 base and J by 7 bases, leaving 11 bases between them. In nucleotides, the CDR3 is TGTGCCAGCAGCTTAAGCATGGAGTACAATTCACCCCTCCACTTT. This gives the protein CASSLSMEYNSPLHF. Supplemented by reference TRBV7-3 and TRBJ1-6, the full variable domain reads GAGVSQTPSNKVTEKGKYVELRCDPISGHTALYWYRQSLGQGPEFLIYFQGTGAADDSGLPNDRFFAVRPEGSVSTLKIQRTERGDSAVYLCASSLSMEYNSPLHFGNGTRLTVT.

The chain carries TRBV5-6 and TRBJ2-1, with 8 nucleotides matching TRBD2. J was trimmed by 7 bases and V by 2 bases; bases with no gene match: 8. Germline V lookup: CDR1 SGHDT, CDR2 YYEEEE. The CDR3 length is 15 residues. CDR3 sequence reads: CASSFPAGGNNEQFF. CDR3 in DNA: TGTGCCAGCAGCTTCCCTGCGGGGGGAAATAATGAGCAGTTCTTC.

For the CDR3, the DNA is TGTGCCAGCAGTGAGGAAAGCTCCTACAATGAGCAGTTCTTC. As protein: CASSEESSYNEQFF. V usage is TRBV6-4 and J usage is TRBJ2-1; D unclear. This CDR3 has 14 amino acids. V was clipped by 3 bases and J by 0 bases, with 6 bases between them. Germline lookup yields CDR1 MRHNA and CDR2 SNTAGT.

V gene TRBV7-2 combines with J gene TRBJ1-1; no firm D call. Germline V gives CDR1 SGHTA, CDR2 FQGNSA. The V gene lost 4 bases and the J gene lost 0 bases, with 6 bases spanning the gap. This CDR3 comprises 13 residues. The CDR3 DNA reads TGTGCCAGCAGCTCCTCAGTGAACACTGAAGCTTTCTTT. Protein sequence: CASSSSVNTEAFF.

The chain combines TRBV14 with TRBJ2-3; no definite D call. Trimming stripped 2 bases from V and 3 bases from J, with 9 bases between. Germline-derived CDR1 and CDR2 are SGHDN and FVKESK. This CDR3 has 14 amino acids. This CDR3 reads CASSQIASTDTQYF. The CDR3 DNA follows: TGTGCCAGCAGCCAAATCGCCAGTACAGATACGCAGTATTTT. The variable domain in full, completed from reference TRBV14 and TRBJ2-3, reads EAGVTQFPSHSVIEKGQTVTLRCDPISGHDNLYWYRRVMGKEIKFLLHFVKESKQDESGMPNNRFLAERTGGTYSTLKVQPAELEDSGVYFCASSQIASTDTQYFGPGTRLTVL.

This chain connects TRBV28 to TRBJ2-1; D is ambiguous. Trimming took 10 bases from V and 8 from J, leaving 18 bases between them. Germline lookup yields CDR1 MDHEN and CDR2 SYDVKM. The CDR3 consists of 13 residues. The CDR3 DNA reads as TGTGCCATCAAAACTGTCGGAGTCGATGAGCAGTTCTTC. Translating gives CAIKTVGVDEQFF. The full variable domain, completed using reference TRBV28 and TRBJ2-1, is DVKVTQSSRYLVKRTGEKVFLECVQDMDHENMFWYRQDPGLGLRLIYFSYDVKMKEKGDIPEGYSVSREKKERFSLILESASTNQTSMYLCAIKTVGVDEQFFGPGTRLTVL.

This clone was counted once. J is TRBJ1-5 and V is TRBV7-2; perhaps TRBD1 as D (5 bases). This CDR3 is built from 16 residues. The germline gives CDR1 SGHTA, CDR2 FQGNSA. Deletions cut 5 bases from V and 4 bases from J, with 18 bases between. The CDR3 DNA reads as TGTGCCAGCAGCGACCCGAAGGGGACGGAAAATCAGCCCCAGCATTTT. Translation gives CASSDPKGTENQPQHF.